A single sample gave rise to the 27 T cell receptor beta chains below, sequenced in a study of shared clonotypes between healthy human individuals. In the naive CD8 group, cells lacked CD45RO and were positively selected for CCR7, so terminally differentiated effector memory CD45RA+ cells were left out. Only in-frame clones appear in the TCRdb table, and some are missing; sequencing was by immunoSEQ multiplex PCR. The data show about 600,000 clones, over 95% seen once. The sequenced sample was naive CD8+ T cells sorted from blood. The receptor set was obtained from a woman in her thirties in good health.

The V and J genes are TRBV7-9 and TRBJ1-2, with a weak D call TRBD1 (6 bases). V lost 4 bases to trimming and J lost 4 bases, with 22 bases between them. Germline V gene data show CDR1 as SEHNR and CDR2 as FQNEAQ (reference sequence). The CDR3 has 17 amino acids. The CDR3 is CASSSRDTLDLFYGYTF. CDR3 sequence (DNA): TGTGCCAGCAGCTCCCGGGACACCTTAGACCTTTTCTATGGCTACACCTTC.

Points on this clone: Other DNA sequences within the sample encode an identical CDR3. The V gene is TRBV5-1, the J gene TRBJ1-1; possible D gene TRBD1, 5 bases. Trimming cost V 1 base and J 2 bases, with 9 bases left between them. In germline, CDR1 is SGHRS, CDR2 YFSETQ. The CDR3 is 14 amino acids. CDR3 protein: CASSLWQGNTEAFF. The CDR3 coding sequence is TGCGCCAGCAGCTTGTGGCAGGGAAACACTGAAGCTTTCTTT. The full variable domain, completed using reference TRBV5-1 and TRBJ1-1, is KAGVTQTPRYLIKTRGQQVTLSCSPISGHRSVSWYQQTPGQGLQFLFEYFSETQRNKGNFPGRFSGRQFSNSRSEMNVSTLELGDSALYLCASSLWQGNTEAFFGQGTRLTVV.

CDR3 region: CASSRDRRYEQYF. CDR3 nucleotides: TGTGCCAGCAGCCGCGACAGGAGGTACGAGCAGTACTTC. The chain couples TRBV7-9 to TRBJ2-7, with D tentatively TRBD1 (6 bases). This CDR3 is built from 13 residues. Germline V CDR1 and CDR2: SEHNR, FQNEAQ (reference sequence). V was clipped by 5 bases and J by 4 bases, with 12 bases between them.

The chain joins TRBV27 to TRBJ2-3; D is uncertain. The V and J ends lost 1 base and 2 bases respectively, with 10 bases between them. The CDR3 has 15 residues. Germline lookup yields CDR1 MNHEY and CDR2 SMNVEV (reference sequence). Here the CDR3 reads CASSLLAAATDTQYF. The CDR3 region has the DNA TGTGCCAGCAGTTTATTGGCAGCCGCCACAGATACGCAGTATTTT.

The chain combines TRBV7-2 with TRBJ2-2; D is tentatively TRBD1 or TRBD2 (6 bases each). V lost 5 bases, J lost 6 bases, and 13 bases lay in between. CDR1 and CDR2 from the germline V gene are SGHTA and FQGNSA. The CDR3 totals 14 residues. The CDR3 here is CASSEYREAGELFF. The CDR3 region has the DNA TGTGCCAGCAGCGAATACAGGGAGGCCGGGGAGCTGTTTTTT.

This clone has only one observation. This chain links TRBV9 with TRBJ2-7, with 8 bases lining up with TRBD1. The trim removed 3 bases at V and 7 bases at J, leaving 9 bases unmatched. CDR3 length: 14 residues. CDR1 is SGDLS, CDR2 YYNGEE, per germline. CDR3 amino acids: CASSELTGAREQYF. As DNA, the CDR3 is TGTGCCAGCAGCGAACTGACAGGGGCCCGGGAGCAGTACTTC.

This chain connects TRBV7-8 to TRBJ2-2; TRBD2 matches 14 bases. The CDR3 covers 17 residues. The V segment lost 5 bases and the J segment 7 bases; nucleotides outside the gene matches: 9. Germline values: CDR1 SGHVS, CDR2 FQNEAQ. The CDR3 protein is CASSTTGLAGAFGELFF. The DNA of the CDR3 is TGTGCCAGCAGCACCACGGGACTAGCGGGAGCGTTCGGGGAGCTGTTTTTT.

In nucleotides, the CDR3 is TGTGCCAGCAGTTACTCCGGGACCGGCTCCGAGCAGTACTTC. Translated, it gives CASSYSGTGSEQYF. The chain employs TRBV6-5 and TRBJ2-7, with D perhaps being TRBD1 or TRBD2 (5 bases each). This CDR3 has 14 residues. Germline CDR1 MNHEY, CDR2 SVGAGI. Trimming stripped 0 bases from V and 6 bases from J, with 12 bases between.

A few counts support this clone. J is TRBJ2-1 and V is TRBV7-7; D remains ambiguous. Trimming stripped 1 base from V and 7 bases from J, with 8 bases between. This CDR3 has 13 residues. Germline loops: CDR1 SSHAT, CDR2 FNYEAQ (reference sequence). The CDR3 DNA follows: TGTGCCAGCAGCTTAGGTGCTACAAATGAGCAGTTCTTC. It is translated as CASSLGATNEQFF.

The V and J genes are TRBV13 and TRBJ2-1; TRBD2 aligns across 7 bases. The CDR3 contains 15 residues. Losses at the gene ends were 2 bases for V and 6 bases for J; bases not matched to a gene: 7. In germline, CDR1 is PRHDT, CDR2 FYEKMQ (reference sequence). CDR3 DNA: TGTGCCAGCAGCTTAAGTGGGACGGGGGGCAATGAGCAGTTCTTC. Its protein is CASSLSGTGGNEQFF.

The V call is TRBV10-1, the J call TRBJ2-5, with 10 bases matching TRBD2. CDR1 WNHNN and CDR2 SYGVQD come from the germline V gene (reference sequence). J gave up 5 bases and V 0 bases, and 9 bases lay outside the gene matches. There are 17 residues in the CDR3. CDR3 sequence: CASSESSASGSFETQYF. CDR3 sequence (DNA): TGCGCCAGCAGTGAGTCGAGTGCTAGCGGGAGTTTTGAGACCCAGTACTTC.

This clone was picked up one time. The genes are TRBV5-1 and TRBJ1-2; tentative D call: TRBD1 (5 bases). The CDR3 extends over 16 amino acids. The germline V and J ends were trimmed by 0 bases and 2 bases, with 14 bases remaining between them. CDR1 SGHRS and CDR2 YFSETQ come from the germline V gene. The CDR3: CASSLVIGGANYGYTF. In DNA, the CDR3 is TGCGCCAGCAGCTTGGTAATCGGAGGGGCGAACTATGGCTACACCTTC.

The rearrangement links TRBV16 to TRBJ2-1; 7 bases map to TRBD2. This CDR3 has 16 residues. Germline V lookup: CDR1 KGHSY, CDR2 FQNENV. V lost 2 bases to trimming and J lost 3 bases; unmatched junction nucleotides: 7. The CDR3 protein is CASSQTLERDYNEQFF. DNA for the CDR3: TGTGCCAGCAGCCAAACGTTAGAGCGGGACTACAATGAGCAGTTCTTC.

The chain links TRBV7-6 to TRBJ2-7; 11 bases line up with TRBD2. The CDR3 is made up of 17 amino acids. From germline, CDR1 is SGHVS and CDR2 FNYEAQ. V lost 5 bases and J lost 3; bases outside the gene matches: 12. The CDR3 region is CASSLGTSGTAYYEQYF. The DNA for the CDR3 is TGTGCCAGCAGCCTAGGGACTAGCGGTACGGCGTACTACGAGCAGTACTTC.

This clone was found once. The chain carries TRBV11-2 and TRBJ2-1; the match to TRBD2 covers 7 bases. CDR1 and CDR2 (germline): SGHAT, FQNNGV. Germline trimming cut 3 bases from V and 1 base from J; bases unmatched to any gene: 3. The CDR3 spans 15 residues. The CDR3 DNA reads TGTGCCAGCAGCTTCCGTAGCGGGTCCTACAATGAGCAGTTCTTC. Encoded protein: CASSFRSGSYNEQFF.

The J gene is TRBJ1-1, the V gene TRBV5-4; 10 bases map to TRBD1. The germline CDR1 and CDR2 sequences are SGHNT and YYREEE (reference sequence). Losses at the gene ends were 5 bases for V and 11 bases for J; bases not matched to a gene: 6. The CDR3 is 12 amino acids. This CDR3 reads CASSSDRGVAFF. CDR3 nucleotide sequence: TGTGCCAGCAGTTCGGACAGGGGGGTGGCTTTCTTT.

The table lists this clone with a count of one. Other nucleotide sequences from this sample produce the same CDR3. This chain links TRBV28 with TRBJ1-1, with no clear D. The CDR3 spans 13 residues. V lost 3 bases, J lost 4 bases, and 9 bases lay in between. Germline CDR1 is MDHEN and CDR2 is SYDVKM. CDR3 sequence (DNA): TGTGCCAGCAGTTTGGGTCGGGGCACTGAAGCTTTCTTT. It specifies CASSLGRGTEAFF.

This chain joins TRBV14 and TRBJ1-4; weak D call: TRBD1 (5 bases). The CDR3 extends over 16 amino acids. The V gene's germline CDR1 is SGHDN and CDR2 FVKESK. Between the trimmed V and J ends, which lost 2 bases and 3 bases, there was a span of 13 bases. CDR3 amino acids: CASSQQGLRANEKLFF. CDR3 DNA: TGTGCCAGCAGCCAACAGGGTCTTAGAGCTAATGAAAAACTGTTTTTT.

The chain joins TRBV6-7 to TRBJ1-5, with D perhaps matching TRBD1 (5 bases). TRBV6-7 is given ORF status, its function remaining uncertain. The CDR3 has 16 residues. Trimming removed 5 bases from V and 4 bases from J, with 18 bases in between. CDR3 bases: TGTGCCAGCAGTGGCGGGACGGCTCCTGGAAATCAGCCCCAGCATTTT. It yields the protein CASSGGTAPGNQPQHF.

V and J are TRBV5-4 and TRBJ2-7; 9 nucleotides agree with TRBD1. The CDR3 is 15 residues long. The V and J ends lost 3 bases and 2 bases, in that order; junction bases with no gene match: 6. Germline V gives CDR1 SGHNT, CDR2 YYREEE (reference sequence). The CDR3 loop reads CASSSGGQGTYEQYF. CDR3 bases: TGTGCCAGCAGCTCCGGGGGACAGGGCACCTACGAGCAGTACTTC.

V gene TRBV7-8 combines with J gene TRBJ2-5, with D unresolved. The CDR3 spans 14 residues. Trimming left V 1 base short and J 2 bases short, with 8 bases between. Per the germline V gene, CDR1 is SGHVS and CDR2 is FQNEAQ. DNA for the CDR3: TGTGCCAGCAGCTTAGGTTCCTCTCAAGAGACCCAGTACTTC. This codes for CASSLGSSQETQYF.

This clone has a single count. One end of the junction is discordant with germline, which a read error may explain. Written as DNA, the CDR3 is TGCAGCGTCGAAGCGCAGGGACAGACCCTATACGAGCAGTACTTC. Its protein is CSVEAQGQTLYEQYF. The chain carries TRBV29-1 and TRBJ2-7; 7 bases are shared with TRBD1. In germline, CDR1 is SQVTM, CDR2 ANQGSEA. This CDR3 is 15 amino acids long.

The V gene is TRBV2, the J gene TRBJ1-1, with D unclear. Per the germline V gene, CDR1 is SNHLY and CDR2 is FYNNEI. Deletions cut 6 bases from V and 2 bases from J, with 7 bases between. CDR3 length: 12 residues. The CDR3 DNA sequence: TGTGCCAGCAGCCCCTACAACACTGAAGCTTTCTTT. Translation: CASSPYNTEAFF.

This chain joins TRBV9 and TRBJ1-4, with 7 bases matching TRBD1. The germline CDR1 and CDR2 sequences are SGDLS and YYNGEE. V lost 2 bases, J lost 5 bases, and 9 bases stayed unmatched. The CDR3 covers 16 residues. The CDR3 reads CASSVGFGTENEKLFF. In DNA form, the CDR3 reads TGTGCCAGCAGCGTGGGATTTGGGACAGAGAATGAAAAACTGTTTTTT.

The CDR3 protein is CSGRGTGGHNTEAFF. CDR3 nucleotides: TGCAGCGGGAGGGGGACAGGGGGCCACAACACTGAAGCTTTCTTT. The V and J genes are TRBV29-1 and TRBJ1-1; 12 bases fit TRBD1. Per the germline V gene, CDR1 is SQVTM and CDR2 is ANQGSEA. The CDR3 consists of 15 residues. J gave up 2 bases and V 7 bases, and 8 bases lay outside the gene matches.

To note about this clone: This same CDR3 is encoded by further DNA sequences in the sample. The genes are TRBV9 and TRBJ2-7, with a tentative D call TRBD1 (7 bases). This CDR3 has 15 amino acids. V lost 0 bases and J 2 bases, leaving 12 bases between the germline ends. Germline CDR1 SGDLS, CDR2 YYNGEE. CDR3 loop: CASSVEAGGTYEQYF. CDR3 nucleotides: TGTGCCAGCAGCGTAGAGGCAGGGGGGACCTACGAGCAGTACTTC. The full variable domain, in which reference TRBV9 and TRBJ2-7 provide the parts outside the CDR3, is DSGVTQTPKHLITATGQRVTLRCSPRSGDLSVYWYQQSLDQGLQFLIQYYNGEERAKGNILERFSAQQFPDLHSELNLSSLELGDSALYFCASSVEAGGTYEQYFGPGTRLTVT.

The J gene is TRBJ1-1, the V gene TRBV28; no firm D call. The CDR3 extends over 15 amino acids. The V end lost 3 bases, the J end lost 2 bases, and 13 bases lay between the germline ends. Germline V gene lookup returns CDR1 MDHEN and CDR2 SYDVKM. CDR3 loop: CASSLSPDGNTEAFF. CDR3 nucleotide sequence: TGTGCCAGCAGTTTGTCGCCAGACGGTAACACTGAAGCTTTCTTT.